These T cell receptor beta chains were read from a single sample in a study of blood T cell repertoires in COVID-19. The protocol was immunoSEQ multiplex PCR, while the TCRdb copy is restricted to in-frame clones and leaves out a portion. The sample shows about 88,000 clones, over 90% of them seen only once. Sequencing used peripheral blood. The origin of the receptors is a man aged 60 to 69 with acute or convalescent COVID-19. Each CDR3 is given with its conserved first and last residue.

J gene: TRBJ1-6; V gene: TRBV30; CDR3 protein: CAWSRSSYNSPLHF
J gene: TRBJ2-3; V gene: TRBV7-9; CDR3 protein: CASNSDRLTDTQYF
J gene: TRBJ2-2; V gene: TRBV27; CDR3 protein: CASSLGQGTGELFF
J gene: TRBJ2-1; V gene: TRBV5-1; CDR3 protein: CASSLGLANEQFF
J gene: TRBJ2-7; V gene: TRBV11-3; CDR3 protein: CASSLLAGGMGEQYF
J gene: TRBJ1-1; V gene: TRBV12-3/TRBV12-4; CDR3 protein: CASSSRPGTEAFF
J gene: TRBJ2-5; V gene: TRBV27; CDR3 protein: CASSLSWAGETQYF
J gene: TRBJ2-7; V gene: TRBV11-1; CDR3 protein: CASSSNGGRVTYEQYF
J gene: TRBJ2-4; V gene: TRBV5-6; CDR3 protein: CASSLGIQGLGIQYF
J gene: TRBJ1-3; V gene: TRBV5-1; CDR3 protein: CASSFEGGPSSGNTIYF
J gene: TRBJ1-4; V gene: TRBV4-3; CDR3 protein: CASSQGGTMIEKLFF
J gene: TRBJ1-1; V gene: TRBV7-8; CDR3 protein: CASSFAMRFGTGGVSTEAFF
J gene: TRBJ1-3; V gene: TRBV6-1; CDR3 protein: CASREPGGVFGNTIYF
J gene: TRBJ2-7; V gene: TRBV28; CDR3 protein: CASSFPRTGLDYEQYF
J gene: TRBJ1-2; V gene: TRBV29-1; CDR3 protein: CSVEEGGHDGFYGYTF
J gene: TRBJ2-7; V gene: TRBV10-1; CDR3 protein: CASGSSGRNEQYF
J gene: TRBJ1-5; V gene: TRBV28; CDR3 protein: CASSFGRQGQPQHF
J gene: TRBJ2-1; V gene: TRBV15; CDR3 protein: CATSPLLAAYNEQFF
J gene: TRBJ2-1; V gene: TRBV19; CDR3 protein: CASSPLAGVSEQFF
J gene: TRBJ2-1; V gene: TRBV9; CDR3 protein: CASSSGLAEHNEQFF
J gene: TRBJ1-1; V gene: TRBV5-1; CDR3 protein: CASSLSTGGEGTEAFF
J gene: TRBJ2-7; V gene: TRBV19; CDR3 protein: CASSIGLAYEQYF
J gene: TRBJ2-3; V gene: TRBV4-1; CDR3 protein: CASSPREGHTDTQYF
J gene: TRBJ2-1; V gene: TRBV11-3; CDR3 protein: CASSLDSGSYNEQFF
J gene: TRBJ2-7; V gene: TRBV3-1/TRBV3-2; CDR3 protein: CASSQGWASGFSFYEQYF
J gene: TRBJ2-3; V gene: TRBV7-9; CDR3 protein: CASSLRYSSDTQYF
J gene: TRBJ2-3; V gene: TRBV4-2; CDR3 protein: CASTPGTSTDTQYF
J gene: TRBJ2-7; V gene: TRBV6-5; CDR3 protein: CASSSSTKKSYEQYF
J gene: TRBJ1-2; V gene: TRBV28; CDR3 protein: CASSPQDRDAEGYTF
J gene: TRBJ1-1; V gene: TRBV19; CDR3 protein: CASSTFIHGGLAEAFF
J gene: TRBJ2-5; V gene: TRBV19; CDR3 protein: CASSMSAGGGETQYF
J gene: TRBJ2-3; V gene: TRBV19; CDR3 protein: CASSIDSSTDTQYF
J gene: TRBJ2-7; V gene: TRBV30; CDR3 protein: CAWSSTGAYEQYF
J gene: TRBJ1-4; V gene: TRBV9; CDR3 protein: CASSEGGNEKLFF
J gene: TRBJ2-7; V gene: TRBV7-2; CDR3 protein: CASSLSRGRVQYF
J gene: TRBJ2-1; V gene: TRBV4-1; CDR3 protein: CASSQVGGDNEQFF
J gene: TRBJ1-1; V gene: TRBV19; CDR3 protein: CASRPGNTEAFF
J gene: TRBJ1-1; V gene: TRBV12-5; CDR3 protein: CASGAGGLTEAFF
J gene: TRBJ1-1; V gene: TRBV11-2; CDR3 protein: CASSSLTGYTEAFF
J gene: TRBJ2-7; V gene: TRBV6-2/TRBV6-3; CDR3 protein: CASSYDGSGRSYEQYF
J gene: TRBJ2-3; V gene: TRBV28; CDR3 protein: CASSLQGRGTDTQYF
J gene: TRBJ1-2; V gene: TRBV28; CDR3 protein: CASSLSGEGYTF
J gene: TRBJ2-5; V gene: TRBV5-1; CDR3 protein: CASSSWGDSQETQYF
J gene: TRBJ2-7; V gene: TRBV29-1; CDR3 protein: CSVEDQGLAGDEQYF
J gene: TRBJ1-4; V gene: TRBV28; CDR3 protein: CASRQPANEKLFF
J gene: TRBJ1-2; V gene: TRBV5-6; CDR3 protein: CASSTTGTELTLYGYTF
J gene: TRBJ2-3; V gene: TRBV2; CDR3 protein: CASSAVRGYTDTQYF
J gene: TRBJ1-3; V gene: TRBV18; CDR3 protein: CASSRGQGTSGNTIYF
J gene: TRBJ2-7; V gene: TRBV19; CDR3 protein: CASSIGTSGVYEQYF
J gene: TRBJ1-2; V gene: TRBV4-3; CDR3 protein: CASSQDRSYGYTF
J gene: TRBJ2-7; V gene: TRBV10-3; CDR3 protein: CASSSGTSSYEQYF
J gene: TRBJ1-1; V gene: TRBV5-6; CDR3 protein: CASRFSGVTEAFF
J gene: TRBJ2-2; V gene: TRBV27; CDR3 protein: CASRWDRDTGELFF
J gene: TRBJ1-2; V gene: TRBV30; CDR3 protein: CAWSVSEGYTF
J gene: TRBJ2-5; V gene: TRBV4-3; CDR3 protein: CASSPGQEETQYF
J gene: TRBJ1-5; V gene: TRBV5-8; CDR3 protein: CASSFRQGGNQPQHF
J gene: TRBJ2-3; V gene: TRBV7-3; CDR3 protein: CASSFSPIGLGKDTQYF